This T cell receptor (beta chain) was obtained from a study of cytomegalovirus exposure and HLA in healthy donors. As for the study in general: Of all 400 or so donors who were genotyped, 80% to 85% belonged to the Caucasian-associated ancestry cluster.

Samples came from healthy bone marrow donors. This clone was observed a few times. The CDR3 consists of 11 residues. Germline-derived CDR1 and CDR2 are MNHEY and SMNVEV (reference sequence). V lost 4 bases, J lost 4 bases, and 5 bases lay in between. It was with 60 Vbeta and 13 Jbeta primers that the PCR ran. Generated by immunoSEQ multiplex PCR, the TCRdb table keeps only in-frame clones and is missing some. The sample carries about 180,000 clones, around 80% recorded once. V and J are TRBV27 and TRBJ2-7, with D uncertain. Sequencing was done on a sample of PBMCs. This TCR was sampled from a woman aged 50 to 60 in good health and CMV-seropositive. CDR3 in amino acids: CASSYGYEQYF. The CDR3 DNA reads as TGTGCCAGCAGTTACGGGTACGAGCAGTACTTC.